The 2 T cell receptor beta chains in this list originate from one sample, sequenced in a study of blood T cell repertoires in COVID-19. TCRdb keeps only in-frame clones here, not all; method: immunoSEQ multiplex PCR. This sample has about 150,000 clones; 76% occur once, and the top ten carry more than 3%. The sample comprised peripheral blood. All receptors derive from an elderly woman with acute or convalescent COVID-19.

The chain links TRBV29-1 to TRBJ2-7; D may be TRBD1 (6 bases). The ends were cut back, 4 bases at V and 4 bases at J, with 11 bases in the middle. Germline V gives CDR1 SQVTM, CDR2 ANQGSEA. The CDR3 spans 12 residues. The CDR3 DNA sequence: TGCAGCGTTGGTCTCAGGGGATACGAGCAGTACTTC. The encoded protein is CSVGLRGYEQYF.

The chain joins TRBV9 to TRBJ1-3, with D uncertain. V gave up 0 bases and J gave up 4 bases, with 11 bases separating them. This CDR3 has 15 residues. From germline, CDR1 is SGDLS and CDR2 YYNGEE. CDR3 bases: TGTGCCAGCAGCGTAGGCCTTGCCGAGGGAAACACCATATATTTT. This translates into CASSVGLAEGNTIYF.